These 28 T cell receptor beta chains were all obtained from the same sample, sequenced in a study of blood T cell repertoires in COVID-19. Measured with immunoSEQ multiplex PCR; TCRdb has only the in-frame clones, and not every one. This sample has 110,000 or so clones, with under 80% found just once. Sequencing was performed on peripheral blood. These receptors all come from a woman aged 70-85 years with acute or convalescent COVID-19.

The CDR3 DNA reads TGTGCCAGCAGCTTTTCAAAATCCCCTAACTATGGCTACACCTTC. Its protein is CASSFSKSPNYGYTF. V and J are TRBV7-8 and TRBJ1-2; D gene unclear. The germline V gene encodes CDR1 SGHVS and CDR2 FQNEAQ. The V gene lost 3 bases and the J gene lost 0 bases, with 11 bases spanning the gap. The CDR3 contains 15 residues.

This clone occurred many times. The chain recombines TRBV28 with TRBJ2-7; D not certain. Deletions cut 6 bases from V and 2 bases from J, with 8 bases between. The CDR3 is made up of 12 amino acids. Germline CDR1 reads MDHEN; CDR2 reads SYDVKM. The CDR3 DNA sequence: TGTGCCAGCAGCCCCCCGGCCTACGAGCAGTACTTC. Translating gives CASSPPAYEQYF. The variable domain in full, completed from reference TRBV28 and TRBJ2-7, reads DVKVTQSSRYLVKRTGEKVFLECVQDMDHENMFWYRQDPGLGLRLIYFSYDVKMKEKGDIPEGYSVSREKKERFSLILESASTNQTSMYLCASSPPAYEQYFGPGTRLTVT.

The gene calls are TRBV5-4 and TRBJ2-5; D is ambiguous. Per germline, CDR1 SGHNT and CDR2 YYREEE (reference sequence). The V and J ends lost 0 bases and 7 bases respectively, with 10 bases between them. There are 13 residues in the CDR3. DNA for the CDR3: TGTGCCAGCAGCTTGGAGCAAAGATTGACCCAGTACTTC. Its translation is CASSLEQRLTQYF.

The CDR3 nucleotides read TGTGCCAGCAGCTTGAGCGACCCGGGGGATACGCAGTATTTT. Translation gives CASSLSDPGDTQYF. The J gene is TRBJ2-3, the V gene TRBV5-4, with D possibly TRBD2 on 5 matching bases. The CDR3 extends over 14 amino acids. Germline CDR1 SGHNT, CDR2 YYREEE (reference sequence). Deletions cut 1 base from V and 6 bases from J, with 12 bases between.

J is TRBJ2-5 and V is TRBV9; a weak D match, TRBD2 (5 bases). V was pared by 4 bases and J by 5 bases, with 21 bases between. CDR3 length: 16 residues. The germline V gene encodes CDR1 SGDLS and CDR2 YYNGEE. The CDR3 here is CASSPFLAGPRETQYF. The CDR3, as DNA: TGTGCCAGCAGCCCCTTCCTGGCGGGCCCCAGGGAGACCCAGTACTTC.

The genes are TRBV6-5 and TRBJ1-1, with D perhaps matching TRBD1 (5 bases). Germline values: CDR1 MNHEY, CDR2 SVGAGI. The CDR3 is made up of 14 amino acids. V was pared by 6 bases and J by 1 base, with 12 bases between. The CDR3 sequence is CASREDTPNTEAFF. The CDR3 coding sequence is TGTGCCAGCAGAGAGGACACCCCGAACACTGAAGCTTTCTTT.

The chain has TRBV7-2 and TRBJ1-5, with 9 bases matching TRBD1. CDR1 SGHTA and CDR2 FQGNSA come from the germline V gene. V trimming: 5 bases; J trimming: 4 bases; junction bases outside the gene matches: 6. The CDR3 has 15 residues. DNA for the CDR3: TGTGCCAGCAGCACGGACAGGGGATCAAATCAGCCCCAGCATTTT. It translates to CASSTDRGSNQPQHF.

The CDR3 sequence is CASSLGRGRGSEKLFF. The CDR3 DNA is TGTGCCAGCAGCTTAGGCAGGGGCAGGGGCAGTGAAAAACTGTTTTTT. The genes are TRBV7-8 and TRBJ1-4; D perhaps matches TRBD1 (6 bases). Per germline, CDR1 SGHVS and CDR2 FQNEAQ. Trimming left V 1 base short and J 7 bases short, with 16 bases between. This CDR3 spans 16 amino acids.

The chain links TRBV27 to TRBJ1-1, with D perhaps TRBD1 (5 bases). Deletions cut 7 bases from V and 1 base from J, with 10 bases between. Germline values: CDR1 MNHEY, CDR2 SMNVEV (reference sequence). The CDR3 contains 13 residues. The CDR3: CASKFGQNTEAFF. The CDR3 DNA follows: TGTGCCAGCAAATTTGGACAGAACACTGAAGCTTTCTTT.

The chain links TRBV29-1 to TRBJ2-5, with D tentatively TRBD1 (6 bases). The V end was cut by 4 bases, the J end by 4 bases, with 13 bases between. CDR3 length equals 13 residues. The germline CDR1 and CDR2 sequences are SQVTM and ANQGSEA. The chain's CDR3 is CSVGRGARETQYF. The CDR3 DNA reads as TGCAGCGTTGGCAGGGGCGCCCGAGAGACCCAGTACTTC.

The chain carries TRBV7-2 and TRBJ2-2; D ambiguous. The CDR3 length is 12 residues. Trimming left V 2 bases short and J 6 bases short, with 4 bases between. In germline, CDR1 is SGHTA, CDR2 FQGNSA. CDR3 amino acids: CASSLTAGELFF. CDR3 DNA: TGTGCCAGCAGCTTAACGGCCGGGGAGCTGTTTTTT.

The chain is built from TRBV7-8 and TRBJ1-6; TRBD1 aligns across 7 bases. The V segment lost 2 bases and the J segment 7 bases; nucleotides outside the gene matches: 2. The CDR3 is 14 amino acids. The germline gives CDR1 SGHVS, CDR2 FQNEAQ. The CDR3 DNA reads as TGTGCCAGCAGCTTACAAGGGGGCAATTCACCCCTCCACTTT. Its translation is CASSLQGGNSPLHF.

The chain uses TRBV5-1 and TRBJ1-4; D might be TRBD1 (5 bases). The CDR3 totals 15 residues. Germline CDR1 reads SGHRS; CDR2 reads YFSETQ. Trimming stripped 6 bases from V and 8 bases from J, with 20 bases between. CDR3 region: CASTRGRDGNEKLFF. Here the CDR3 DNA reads TGCGCCAGCACCCGGGGGAGGGATGGAAACGAAAAACTGTTTTTT.

The CDR3 nucleotides are TGTGCCAGCAGGACGGCAGGGGATTATAATTCACCCCTCCACTTT. As protein: CASRTAGDYNSPLHF. The rearrangement joins TRBV28 to TRBJ1-6; D is perhaps TRBD1 (6 bases). Germline V gene lookup returns CDR1 MDHEN and CDR2 SYDVKM. Trimming took 6 bases from V and 4 from J, leaving 13 bases between them. CDR3 size: 15 residues.

DNA for the CDR3: TGTGCCACCAGTTACGGGGGTGGCTACACCTTC. Translation: CATSYGGGYTF. The chain joins TRBV24-1 to TRBJ1-2, with D possibly matching TRBD1 (5 bases). This CDR3 comprises 11 residues. The V gene lost 6 bases and the J gene lost 7 bases, with 8 bases spanning the gap. The V gene's germline CDR1 is KGHDR and CDR2 SFDVKD.

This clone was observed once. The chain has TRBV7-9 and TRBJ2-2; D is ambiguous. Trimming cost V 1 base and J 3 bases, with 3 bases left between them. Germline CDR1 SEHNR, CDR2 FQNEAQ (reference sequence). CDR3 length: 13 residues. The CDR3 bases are TGTGCCAGCAGCTTAGGAGACACCGGGGAGCTGTTTTTT. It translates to CASSLGDTGELFF.

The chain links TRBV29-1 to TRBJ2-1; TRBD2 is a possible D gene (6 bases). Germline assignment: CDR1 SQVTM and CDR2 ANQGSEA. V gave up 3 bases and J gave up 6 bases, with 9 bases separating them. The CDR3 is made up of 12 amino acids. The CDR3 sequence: CSVDWGVNEQFF. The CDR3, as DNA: TGCAGCGTTGATTGGGGGGTCAATGAGCAGTTCTTC.

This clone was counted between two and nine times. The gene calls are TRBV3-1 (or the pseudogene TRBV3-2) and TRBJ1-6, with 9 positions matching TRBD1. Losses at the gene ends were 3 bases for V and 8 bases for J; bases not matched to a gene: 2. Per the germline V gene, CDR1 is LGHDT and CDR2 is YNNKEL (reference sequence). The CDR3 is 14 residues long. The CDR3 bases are TGTGCCAGCAGCCATAGACAGGGGGATTCACCCCTCCACTTT. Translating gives CASSHRQGDSPLHF.

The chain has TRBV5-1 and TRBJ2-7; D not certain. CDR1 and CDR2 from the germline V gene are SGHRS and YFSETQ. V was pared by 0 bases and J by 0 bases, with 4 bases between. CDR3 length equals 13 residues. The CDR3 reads CASSLDGSYEQYF. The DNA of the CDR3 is TGCGCCAGCAGCTTGGACGGCTCCTACGAGCAGTACTTC.

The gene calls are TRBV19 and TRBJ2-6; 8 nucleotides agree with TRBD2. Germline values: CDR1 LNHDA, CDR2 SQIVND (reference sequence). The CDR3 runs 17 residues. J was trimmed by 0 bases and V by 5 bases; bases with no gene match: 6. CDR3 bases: TGTGCCAGTAGTCGCCAGCGGGGGAGCTCTGGGGCCAACGTCCTGACTTTC. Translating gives CASSRQRGSSGANVLTF.

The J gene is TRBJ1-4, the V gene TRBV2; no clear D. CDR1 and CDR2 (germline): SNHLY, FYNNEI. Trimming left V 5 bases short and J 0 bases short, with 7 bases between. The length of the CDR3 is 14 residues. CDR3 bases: TGTGCCAGCAGTTGGGCGTCAACTAATGAAAAACTGTTTTTT. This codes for CASSWASTNEKLFF.

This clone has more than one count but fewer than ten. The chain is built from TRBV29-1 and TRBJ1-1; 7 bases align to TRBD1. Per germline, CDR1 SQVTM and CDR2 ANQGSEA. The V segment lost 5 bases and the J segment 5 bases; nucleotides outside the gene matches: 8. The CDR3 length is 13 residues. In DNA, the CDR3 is TGCAGCGTTAGCAATACAGGGGTAACTGAAGCTTTCTTT. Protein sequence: CSVSNTGVTEAFF.

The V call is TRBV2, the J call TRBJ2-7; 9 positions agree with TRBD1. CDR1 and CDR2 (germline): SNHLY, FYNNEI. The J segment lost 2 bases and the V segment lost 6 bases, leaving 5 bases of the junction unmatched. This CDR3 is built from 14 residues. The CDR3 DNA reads TGTGCCAGCAGCGAACAGGGGGCTCCCTACGAGCAGTACTTC. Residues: CASSEQGAPYEQYF.

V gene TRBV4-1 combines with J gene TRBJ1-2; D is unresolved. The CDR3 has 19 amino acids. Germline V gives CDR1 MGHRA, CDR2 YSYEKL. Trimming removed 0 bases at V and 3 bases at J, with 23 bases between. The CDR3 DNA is TGCGCCAGCAGCCAAGATCTAATGGTGGGAGCAGGAAGTTACTATGGCTACACCTTC. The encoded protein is CASSQDLMVGAGSYYGYTF.

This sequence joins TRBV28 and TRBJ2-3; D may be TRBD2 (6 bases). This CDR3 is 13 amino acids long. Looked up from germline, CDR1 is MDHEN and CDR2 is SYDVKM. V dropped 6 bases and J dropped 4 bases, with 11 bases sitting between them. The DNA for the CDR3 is TGTGCCAGCAGAACCGGGACTCCAGATACGCAGTATTTT. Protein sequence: CASRTGTPDTQYF.

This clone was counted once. DNA of the CDR3: TGTGCCAGTACCCTAGGGGGGGGACCCCAGCATTTT. Translated, it gives CASTLGGGPQHF. This chain uses TRBV19 with TRBJ1-5; D perhaps matches TRBD1 (6 bases). Germline assignment: CDR1 LNHDA and CDR2 SQIVND (reference sequence). Trimming cost V 7 bases and J 10 bases, with 14 bases left between them. The CDR3 extends over 12 amino acids.

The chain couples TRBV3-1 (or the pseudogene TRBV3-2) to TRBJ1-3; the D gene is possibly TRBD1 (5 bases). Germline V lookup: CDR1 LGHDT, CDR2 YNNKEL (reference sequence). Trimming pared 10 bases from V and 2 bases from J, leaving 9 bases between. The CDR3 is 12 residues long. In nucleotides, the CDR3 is TGTGCCATAGGGGATGCTGGAAACACCATATATTTT. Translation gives CAIGDAGNTIYF.

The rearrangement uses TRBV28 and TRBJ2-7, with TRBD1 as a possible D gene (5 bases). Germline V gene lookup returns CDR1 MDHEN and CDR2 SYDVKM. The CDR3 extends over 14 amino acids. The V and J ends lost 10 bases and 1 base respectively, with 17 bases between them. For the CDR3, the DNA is TGTGCCACCAATTCCAAGGGGCCTTCCTACGAGCAGTACTTC. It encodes CATNSKGPSYEQYF.